This T cell receptor beta chain was recorded in a study of blood T cell repertoires in COVID-19. The protocol was immunoSEQ multiplex PCR, while the TCRdb copy is restricted to in-frame clones and leaves out a portion. The sample holds 30,000 to 35,000 clones; about nine tenths are singletons and the top ten take over 13%. With 4 bases removed from V and 2 bases from J, the gap between germline ends came to 10 bases. Germline CDR1 is SGHTA and CDR2 is FQGNSA. The CDR3 runs 14 residues. Only one count was recorded for this clone. The chain couples TRBV7-2 to TRBJ2-3; D is possibly TRBD2 (5 bases). The clonotype comes from a man aged 55 to 70 with active COVID-19. The source material was peripheral blood. As DNA, the CDR3 is TGTGCCAGCAGCTCCGGACTTCTCACAGATACGCAGTATTTT. Its translation is CASSSGLLTDTQYF. Together with reference TRBV7-2 and TRBJ2-3, the CDR3 gives the full variable domain: GAGVSQSPSNKVTEKGKDVELRCDPISGHTALYWYRQSLGQGLEFLIYFQGNSAPDKSGLPSDRFSAERTGGSVSTLTIQRTQQEDSAVYLCASSSGLLTDTQYFGPGTRLTVL.